This TCR beta chain was observed in a study of blood T cell repertoires in COVID-19. Turning to the study itself: Both acute and convalescent COVID-19 samples were obtained from the United States, Italy and Spain. T cells, B-cell-depleted T cells, or PBMCs provided the cDNA or gDNA that served as material.

V gave up 8 bases and J gave up 9 bases, with 14 bases separating them. Germline CDR1 KGHSH, CDR2 LQKENI. The CDR3 has 13 residues. In the original processing: The authors estimated nucleated cell counts from reference gene primer amplification. The table came from immunoSEQ multiplex PCR; TCRdb's copy has only in-frame clones and leaves some out. V, J and clone size are taken as reported in that table, and D and trimming were inferred from the DNA itself. The sample records tens of thousands of clones, about 86% being singletons. The source is a woman of 80 years or more with acute or convalescent COVID-19. V and J are TRBV18 and TRBJ1-6; no reliable D call. Sequenced: peripheral blood. The chain's CDR3 is CASTSQFGSPLHF. As DNA, the CDR3 is TGTGCCAGCACTTCACAGTTCGGTTCACCCCTCCACTTT.